The clone carrying this TCR beta chain was seen a few times. A TCRbeta library incorporating unique molecular identifiers was prepared. TCRdb re-called the PCR reads with MiXCR, one entry per CDR3 protein. The sample carries about 72,000 distinct CDR3 sequences, around 7.9% recorded once. This specimen comes from a study of T-cell reconstitution after alpha-beta-depleted transplantation in children. Trimming removed 8 bases at V and 1 base at J, with 18 bases between. CDR3 size: 16 residues. Germline lookup yields CDR1 SNHLY and CDR2 FYNNEI. V gene TRBV2 combines with J gene TRBJ2-4, with D perhaps TRBD1 (6 bases). The receptor was derived from a human donor who donated a stem cell graft to a child with acute lymphoblastic leukemia. Sequencing was performed on PBMCs from the stem cell graft donor, taken from the stem cell graft. CDR3 in DNA: TGTGCCAGCTCCGGGACACCTCAGAGCGCCAAAAACATTCAGTACTTC. Protein sequence: CASSGTPQSAKNIQYF.